This T cell receptor (beta chain) was identified in a study of cytomegalovirus exposure and HLA in healthy donors. The V end was cut by 3 bases, the J end by 5 bases, with 10 bases between. Germline values: CDR1 SGHAT, CDR2 FQNNGV. The CDR3 totals 13 residues. Libraries were prepared by immunoSEQ multiplex PCR; TCRdb keeps only in-frame clonotypes and omits some of them. The sample shows 150,000 to 200,000 clones, less than 85% of them seen only once. The sample taken for sequencing was PBMCs. The chain carries TRBV11-2 and TRBJ2-5; D remains unclear. The source is a man between 18 and 35 years old in good health and CMV-seropositive. The CDR3 here is CASSFNVGETQYF. The CDR3 nucleotides read TGTGCCAGCAGCTTTAATGTGGGCGAGACCCAGTACTTC.